These 22 T cell receptor beta chains were all obtained from the same sample, sequenced in a study of OX40 agonist ivuxolimab in advanced cancers. Generated by immunoSEQ multiplex PCR, the TCRdb table keeps only in-frame clones and is missing some. The sample includes 70,000 to 85,000 clones, about 85% of them seen just once. Source: CD4+ or CD8+ T cells sorted from blood, taken in a trial of the OX40 agonist ivuxolimab. Receptor source: an adult with an advanced solid tumor such as melanoma, head and neck, liver or kidney cancer.

This chain connects TRBV18 to TRBJ2-1, with D perhaps matching TRBD1 or TRBD2 (5 bases each). Per germline, CDR1 KGHSH and CDR2 LQKENI. The CDR3 runs 13 residues. The V and J ends lost 3 bases and 6 bases respectively, with 9 bases between them. The CDR3 sequence: CASSPGTLNEQFF. The CDR3 DNA reads as TGTGCCAGCTCACCCGGGACCCTCAATGAGCAGTTCTTC. The variable domain in full, with the rest retrieved from reference TRBV18 and TRBJ2-1, is NAGVMQNPRHLVRRRGQEARLRCSPMKGHSHVYWYRQLPEEGLKFMVYLQKENIIDESGMPKERFSAEFPKEGPSILRIQQVVRGDSAAYFCASSPGTLNEQFFGPGTRLTVL.

The chain recombines TRBV2 with TRBJ2-4; 7 bases align to TRBD1. Looked up from germline, CDR1 is SNHLY and CDR2 is FYNNEI. V trimming: 4 bases; J trimming: 6 bases; junction bases outside the gene matches: 6. This CDR3 has 14 residues. The CDR3 region has the DNA TGTGCCAGCAGTGTTCAGGGGGAGAGAAACATTCAGTACTTC. Encoded protein: CASSVQGERNIQYF.

The V call is TRBV9, the J call TRBJ2-1, with 9 bases lining up with TRBD1. This CDR3 has 14 amino acids. Germline CDR1 SGDLS, CDR2 YYNGEE. The J segment lost 9 bases and the V segment lost 5 bases, leaving 9 bases of the junction unmatched. The CDR3 nucleotides are TGTGCCAGCAGTCCAACGGGACAGGGTGGTGAGCAGTTCTTC. The encoded protein is CASSPTGQGGEQFF.

Note on this clone: Mismatch with germline at one junction end may stem from a read error. V and J are TRBV11-3 and TRBJ1-2, with 9 bases matching TRBD1. Germline CDR1 is SGHNT and CDR2 is YENEEA. The CDR3 totals 16 residues. Here the CDR3 reads CASSLERTGGDYGYTF. CDR3 nucleotides: TGTGCCAGCAGCCTAGAGCGTACAGGGGGCGACTATGGCTACACCTTC.

This sequence joins TRBV28 and TRBJ1-1; D is possibly TRBD1 (6 bases). Germline V gene data show CDR1 as MDHEN and CDR2 as SYDVKM. The CDR3 loop spans 12 amino acids. Trimming left V 2 bases short and J 11 bases short, with 12 bases between. The CDR3 nucleotides read TGTGCCAGCAGTTTAACAGGGAAGGTGGCTTTCTTT. Its protein is CASSLTGKVAFF. Based on the CDR3 plus reference TRBV28 and TRBJ1-1, the full variable domain is DVKVTQSSRYLVKRTGEKVFLECVQDMDHENMFWYRQDPGLGLRLIYFSYDVKMKEKGDIPEGYSVSREKKERFSLILESASTNQTSMYLCASSLTGKVAFFGQGTRLTVV.

The J gene is TRBJ2-5, the V gene TRBV11-2, with D hard to call. CDR1 and CDR2 from the germline V gene are SGHAT and FQNNGV. Trimming stripped 5 bases from V and 2 bases from J, with 15 bases between. This CDR3 is built from 15 residues. Written as DNA, the CDR3 is TGTGCCAGCAGCGCCCTTGGGATACTTCAAGAGACCCAGTACTTC. It yields the protein CASSALGILQETQYF.

The chain combines TRBV7-3 with TRBJ2-2; 8 positions agree with TRBD1. There are 14 residues in the CDR3. Germline values: CDR1 SGHTA, CDR2 FQGTGA. V shed 2 bases, J shed 4 bases, and the junction held 0 bases outside the gene matches. The CDR3 reads CASSLGQGTGELFF. The CDR3 DNA reads TGTGCCAGCAGCTTAGGACAGGGCACCGGGGAGCTGTTTTTT.

The gene calls are TRBV6-6 and TRBJ2-7; D is unclear. The V gene lost 6 bases and the J gene lost 3 bases, with 18 bases spanning the gap. The CDR3 is made up of 15 amino acids. CDR1 is MNHNY and CDR2 is SVGAGI in the germline V gene (reference sequence). CDR3: CASSSTWGSGYEQYF. CDR3 sequence (DNA): TGTGCCAGCAGCTCCACGTGGGGTTCGGGCTACGAGCAGTACTTC.

The CDR3 region is CASSPDRYSNQPQHF. CDR3 coding DNA: TGTGCCAGCAGTCCGGACAGGTATAGCAATCAGCCCCAGCATTTT. V and J are TRBV2 and TRBJ1-5; 7 nucleotides line up with TRBD1. From germline, CDR1 is SNHLY and CDR2 FYNNEI. The CDR3 consists of 15 residues. Germline trimming cut 5 bases from V and 0 bases from J; bases unmatched to any gene: 4.

The genes are TRBV18 and TRBJ1-4, with D tentatively TRBD1 (5 bases). The germline V and J ends were trimmed by 3 bases and 4 bases, with 12 bases remaining between them. In germline, CDR1 is KGHSH, CDR2 LQKENI. This CDR3 spans 15 amino acids. The CDR3 DNA sequence: TGTGCCAGCTCACCGCGGGGGTCCTTTAATGAAAAACTGTTTTTT. It yields the protein CASSPRGSFNEKLFF.

Only one count was recorded for this clone. The chain links TRBV5-1 to TRBJ2-2; TRBD1 aligns across 7 bases. Germline assignment: CDR1 SGHRS and CDR2 YFSETQ. J lost 3 bases, V lost 3 bases, and 5 bases had no gene match. This CDR3 spans 15 amino acids. This CDR3 is CASSSQGSYTGELFF. Written as DNA, the CDR3 is TGCGCCAGCAGCTCACAGGGGTCGTACACCGGGGAGCTGTTTTTT.

The rearrangement joins TRBV11-3 to TRBJ2-3, with D possibly being TRBD2 (7 bases). There are 17 residues in the CDR3. Per germline, CDR1 SGHNT and CDR2 YENEEA. V was cut by 1 base and J by 1 base, with 15 bases left in between. CDR3 loop: CASSLGTGGGGTDTQYF. The CDR3 DNA follows: TGTGCCAGCAGCTTAGGGACGGGGGGCGGAGGCACAGATACGCAGTATTTT.

The chain carries TRBV6-4 and TRBJ2-2, with D perhaps given as TRBD1 or TRBD2 (5 bases each). Germline V gene sequence: CDR1 MRHNA, CDR2 SNTAGT. This CDR3 region has 15 residues. Trimming took 0 bases from V and 5 from J, leaving 10 bases between them. CDR3 sequence (DNA): TGTGCCAGCAGTGACTCGGGGGTAGGGACCGGGGAGCTGTTTTTT. Encoded protein: CASSDSGVGTGELFF.

This clone came up once. The gene calls are TRBV27 and TRBJ2-7; 7 bases agree with TRBD1. Losses at the gene ends were 5 bases for V and 2 bases for J; bases not matched to a gene: 6. The length of the CDR3 is 14 residues. Germline assignment: CDR1 MNHEY and CDR2 SMNVEV (reference sequence). The CDR3 region is CASSLRGLAYEQYF. CDR3 sequence (DNA): TGTGCCAGCAGTCTGAGGGGGCTAGCCTACGAGCAGTACTTC.

The chain combines TRBV18 with TRBJ2-2; TRBD2 is a possible D gene (7 bases). The CDR3 length is 16 residues. V lost 5 bases and J 0 bases, leaving 13 bases between the germline ends. CDR1 KGHSH and CDR2 LQKENI come from the germline V gene. The CDR3 nucleotides are TGTGCCAGCTCAGCCAACGGGGGGCCGAACACCGGGGAGCTGTTTTTT. This translates into CASSANGGPNTGELFF.

This chain links TRBV11-2 with TRBJ2-3; 7 bases line up with TRBD1. The length of the CDR3 is 15 residues. The V and J ends lost 4 bases and 0 bases, in that order; junction bases with no gene match: 4. Germline V gene data show CDR1 as SGHAT and CDR2 as FQNNGV. The CDR3 reads CASSSWGQSTDTQYF. In nucleotides, the CDR3 is TGTGCCAGCAGCTCCTGGGGACAGAGCACAGATACGCAGTATTTT.

V usage is TRBV7-2 and J usage is TRBJ2-7, with D perhaps TRBD2 (5 bases). Germline lookup yields CDR1 SGHTA and CDR2 FQGNSA. V gave up 1 base and J gave up 4 bases, with 14 bases separating them. This CDR3 has 15 residues. The CDR3 reads CASSLGPGSWYEQYF. The CDR3 region has the DNA TGTGCCAGCAGCTTAGGCCCTGGGAGCTGGTACGAGCAGTACTTC.

The chain has TRBV5-4 and TRBJ1-1; D is ambiguous. The CDR3 totals 13 residues. V lost 1 base and J 1 base, leaving 5 bases between the germline ends. Germline loops: CDR1 SGHNT, CDR2 YYREEE (reference sequence). This chain's CDR3 is CASSLTANTEAFF. The CDR3 DNA reads as TGTGCCAGCAGCTTGACCGCGAACACTGAAGCTTTCTTT.

This clone appeared once. The CDR3, as DNA: TGTGCCAGCAGTTTATTGCCGTTGGGGGCGGGTCAAGAGACCCAGTACTTC. Translation: CASSLLPLGAGQETQYF. This chain links TRBV27 with TRBJ2-5; D perhaps matches TRBD1 (6 bases). The germline gives CDR1 MNHEY, CDR2 SMNVEV (reference sequence). CDR3 size: 17 residues. The V end lost 1 base, the J end lost 2 bases, and 17 bases lay between the germline ends.

There are a few counts of this clone. The chain has TRBV9 and TRBJ2-7; no firm D call. CDR3 length equals 13 residues. The V gene lost 0 bases and the J gene lost 6 bases, with 10 bases spanning the gap. CDR1 is SGDLS, CDR2 YYNGEE, per germline. The CDR3 is CASSVDVGGEQYF. In nucleotides, the CDR3 is TGTGCCAGCAGCGTAGACGTTGGCGGCGAGCAGTACTTC.

This chain joins TRBV7-9 and TRBJ1-2, with D tentatively TRBD1 (5 bases). The CDR3 contains 13 residues. Per germline, CDR1 SEHNR and CDR2 FQNEAQ (reference sequence). Trimming removed 4 bases at V and 6 bases at J, with 12 bases between. The DNA of the CDR3 is TGTGCCAGCAGCTCCACCGAGGGGAATGGCTACACCTTC. It yields the protein CASSSTEGNGYTF.

The V and J genes are TRBV6-5 and TRBJ1-2, with D perhaps matching TRBD1 (5 bases). Trimming removed 4 bases from V and 6 bases from J, with 18 bases in between. This CDR3 contains 15 residues. Germline CDR1 MNHEY, CDR2 SVGAGI. CDR3 bases: TGTGCCAGCAGTTCCCAACCGGGGACTCGAAATGGCTACACCTTC. The encoded protein is CASSSQPGTRNGYTF.